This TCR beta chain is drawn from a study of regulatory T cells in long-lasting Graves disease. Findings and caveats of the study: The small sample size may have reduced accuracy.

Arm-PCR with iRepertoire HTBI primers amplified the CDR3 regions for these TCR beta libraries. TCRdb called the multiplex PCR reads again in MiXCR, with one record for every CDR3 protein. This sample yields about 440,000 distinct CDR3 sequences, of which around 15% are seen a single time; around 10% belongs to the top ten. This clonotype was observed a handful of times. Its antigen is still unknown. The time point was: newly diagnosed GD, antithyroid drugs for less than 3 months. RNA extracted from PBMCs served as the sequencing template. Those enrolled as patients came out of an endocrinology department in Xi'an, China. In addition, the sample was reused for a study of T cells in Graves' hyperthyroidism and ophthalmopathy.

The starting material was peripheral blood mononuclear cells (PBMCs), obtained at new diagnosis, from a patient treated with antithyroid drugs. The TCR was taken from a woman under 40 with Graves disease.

The CDR3 is CASSYLSTDTQYF. In nucleotides, the CDR3 is TGTGCCAGCAGTTATCTAAGCACAGATACGCAGTATTTT. The rearrangement uses TRBV6-5 and TRBJ2-3; D not certain. The germline V gene has CDR1 MNHEY and CDR2 SVGAGI. The CDR3 extends over 13 amino acids. V lost 3 bases and J lost 0, with 4 bases in between.